Listed here are 20 T cell receptor beta chains from one sample, sequenced in a study of cytomegalovirus exposure and HLA in healthy donors. Produced via immunoSEQ multiplex PCR; TCRdb's table is partial and in-frame only. The repertoire holds 120,000 to 150,000 clones, with about 89% as singletons. The sequenced sample was PBMCs. These receptors were obtained from a woman younger than 35 in good health and CMV-seropositive.

The chain joins TRBV2 to TRBJ1-1, with TRBD1 matching over 12 bases. The CDR3 has 17 amino acids. V trimming: 0 bases; J trimming: 1 base; junction bases outside the gene matches: 3. Germline lookup yields CDR1 SNHLY and CDR2 FYNNEI. The CDR3 DNA follows: TGTGCCAGCAGTGAAGCAGGGACAGGGGGCTGGAACACTGAAGCTTTCTTT. Protein sequence: CASSEAGTGGWNTEAFF.

The chain combines TRBV11-2 with TRBJ2-1, with D perhaps matching TRBD2 (5 bases). The CDR3 has 17 residues. Germline V lookup: CDR1 SGHAT, CDR2 FQNNGV. The V gene lost 0 bases and the J gene lost 7 bases, with 19 bases spanning the gap. The CDR3 bases are TGTGCCAGCAGCTTAGATCGGGATAGGTATCCCCCTAATGAGCAGTTCTTC. This sequence encodes CASSLDRDRYPPNEQFF.

This chain uses TRBV18 with TRBJ2-7; no firm D call. Trimming took off 3 bases at V and 0 bases at J, with 9 bases between the two ends. Germline CDR1 KGHSH, CDR2 LQKENI. CDR3 length: 14 amino acids. The CDR3, as DNA: TGTGCCAGCTCACCTGAGGAGTACTCCTACGAGCAGTACTTC. Translating it yields CASSPEEYSYEQYF.

The chain has TRBV30 and TRBJ2-1; TRBD2 aligns across 7 bases. CDR3 length equals 14 residues. The J segment lost 9 bases and the V segment lost 0 bases, leaving 8 bases of the junction unmatched. Germline loops: CDR1 GTSNPN, CDR2 SVGIG (reference sequence). This CDR3 reads CAWSVPGLVGEQFF. The CDR3 bases are TGTGCCTGGAGTGTACCTGGACTAGTGGGTGAGCAGTTCTTC. The full variable domain, its missing parts supplied by reference TRBV30 and TRBJ2-1, is SQTIHQWPATLVQPVGSPLSLECTVEGTSNPNLYWYRQAAGRGLQLLFYSVGIGQISSEVPQNLSASRPQDRQFILSSKKLLLSDSGFYLCAWSVPGLVGEQFFGPGTRLTVL.

The CDR3 nucleotides read TGTGCCAGCAGCGGAGGGGGAAACTACGAGCAGTACTTC. Amino acids: CASSGGGNYEQYF. The chain joins TRBV9 to TRBJ2-7, with a possible D match to TRBD1 (6 bases). CDR3 length: 13 residues. Between the trimmed V and J ends, which lost 3 bases and 3 bases, there was a span of 10 bases. Per germline, CDR1 SGDLS and CDR2 YYNGEE.

The genes are TRBV10-2 and TRBJ2-7; no clear D gene. From germline, CDR1 is WSHSY and CDR2 SAAADI. The ends were cut back, 6 bases at V and 4 bases at J, with 7 bases in the middle. The CDR3 is 11 amino acids. As DNA, the CDR3 is TGCGCCAGCAGCGAGCTGTACGAGCAGTACTTC. This translates into CASSELYEQYF.

The chain links TRBV6-6 to TRBJ2-7; TRBD1 matches 7 bases. V was clipped by 0 bases and J by 3 bases; unmatched bases: 2. CDR3 size: 14 residues. Germline lookup yields CDR1 MNHNY and CDR2 SVGAGI (reference sequence). CDR3 nucleotides: TGTGCCAGCAGTTACTCGACAGGGCGCTACGAGCAGTACTTC. Its protein is CASSYSTGRYEQYF.

The genes are TRBV10-2 and TRBJ1-5, with no clear D. Germline assignment: CDR1 WSHSY and CDR2 SAAADI. V lost 0 bases and J lost 7, with 7 bases in between. The CDR3 sequence is 13 residues long. CDR3 residues: CASSESLGQPQHF. In nucleotides, the CDR3 is TGCGCCAGCAGTGAGTCACTGGGCCAGCCCCAGCATTTT.

The V call is TRBV27, the J call TRBJ1-1, with a tentative D call TRBD1 (6 bases). The germline gives CDR1 MNHEY, CDR2 SMNVEV (reference sequence). Trimming took 2 bases from V and 3 from J, leaving 13 bases between them. The CDR3 covers 15 residues. The CDR3 DNA is TGTGCCAGCAGTTTAATCGGCAGGGGCGACACTGAAGCTTTCTTT. Protein sequence: CASSLIGRGDTEAFF.

The rearrangement uses TRBV11-3 and TRBJ2-7; 8 positions agree with TRBD2. In germline, CDR1 is SGHNT, CDR2 YENEEA. J gave up 5 bases and V 5 bases, and 11 bases lay outside the gene matches. The CDR3 is made up of 15 amino acids. In DNA form, the CDR3 reads TGTGCCAGCAGCCGCAGGGCGGGAGGTCTGGACGAGCAGTACTTC. Protein product: CASSRRAGGLDEQYF.

This clone has a handful of counts. A read error may produce the germline difference seen at one junction end. The V gene is TRBV11-2, the J gene TRBJ2-4; TRBD2 matches 10 bases. CDR1 and CDR2 (germline): SGHAT, FQNNGV. CDR3 length equals 14 residues. For the CDR3, the DNA is TGTGCCAGCAGCCTAGCGGGAGCCGAAAACATTCAGTACTTC. Translation gives CASSLAGAENIQYF. Full variable domain (rest looked up from reference TRBV11-2 and TRBJ2-4): EAGVAQSPRYKIIEKRQSVAFWCNPISGHATLYWYQQILGQGPKLLIQFQNNGVVDDSQLPKDRFSAERLKGVDSTLKIQPAKLEDSAVYLCASSLAGAENIQYFGAGTRLSVL.

The chain is built from TRBV1 and TRBJ1-2. TRBV1 is a pseudogene segment. The CDR3 has 15 residues. CDR3 region: CTSSPHLPKNYGYTF. As DNA, the CDR3 is TGCACCAGCAGCCCCCACCTACCCAAGAACTATGGCTACACCTTC.

J is TRBJ2-1 and V is TRBV27, with 10 bases matching TRBD2. V shed 2 bases and J 7 bases; nucleotides not matched to a gene: 11. Germline V lookup: CDR1 MNHEY, CDR2 SMNVEV (reference sequence). CDR3 length: 17 residues. CDR3 amino acids: CASSLRTSGSRGNEQFF. CDR3 DNA: TGTGCCAGCAGTTTAAGGACTAGCGGATCCCGAGGGAATGAGCAGTTCTTC.

The genes are TRBV19 and TRBJ2-2, with D tentatively TRBD2 (6 bases). Trimming stripped 5 bases from V and 0 bases from J, with 13 bases between. This CDR3 is 16 amino acids long. Per the germline V gene, CDR1 is LNHDA and CDR2 is SQIVND (reference sequence). In DNA, the CDR3 is TGTGCCAGTAGTGTCCTAGCGACAACGAACACCGGGGAGCTGTTTTTT. Translated, it gives CASSVLATTNTGELFF.

The CDR3 reads CASSPPLAVEAFF. The CDR3, as DNA: TGTGCCAGCAGCCCTCCCCTCGCAGTCGAAGCTTTCTTT. The chain recombines TRBV7-2 with TRBJ1-1; D gene uncertain. CDR3 size: 13 residues. Germline values: CDR1 SGHTA, CDR2 FQGNSA. Trimming took off 5 bases at V and 8 bases at J, with 15 bases between the two ends.

V usage is TRBV6-1 and J usage is TRBJ2-3, with 8 bases fitting TRBD2. The ends lost 5 bases at V and 6 bases at J; junction bases unmatched: 10. The CDR3 runs to 15 residues. Germline lookup yields CDR1 MNHNS and CDR2 SASEGT. CDR3 coding DNA: TGTGCCAGCAGTTCTTCCGGGACTAGGGGGGATACGCAGTATTTT. It is translated as CASSSSGTRGDTQYF.

This chain joins TRBV5-1 and TRBJ2-1; 9 nucleotides agree with TRBD2. The J segment lost 5 bases and the V segment lost 3 bases, leaving 6 bases of the junction unmatched. CDR3 length: 15 residues. Germline V lookup: CDR1 SGHRS, CDR2 YFSETQ. For the CDR3, the DNA is TGCGCCAGCAGCTCCCAAGCGGGAGGTAACAATGAGCAGTTCTTC. This gives the protein CASSSQAGGNNEQFF.

V gene TRBV19 combines with J gene TRBJ2-2; 13 nucleotides line up with TRBD2. The length of the CDR3 is 15 residues. J gave up 5 bases and V 5 bases, and 2 bases lay outside the gene matches. Germline lookup yields CDR1 LNHDA and CDR2 SQIVND (reference sequence). The CDR3 DNA sequence: TGTGCCAGTAGTGCGGGACTAGCGGGAACCGGGGAGCTGTTTTTT. This gives the protein CASSAGLAGTGELFF.

J is TRBJ2-1 and V is TRBV7-8; the match to TRBD2 covers 15 bases. This CDR3 is 17 amino acids long. V was clipped by 7 bases and J by 3 bases; unmatched bases: 7. The germline CDR1 and CDR2 sequences are SGHVS and FQNEAQ. As DNA, the CDR3 is TGTGCCAGCAACCCCGGGACTAGCGGGAGGAACTACAATGAGCAGTTCTTC. It yields the protein CASNPGTSGRNYNEQFF.

The chain employs TRBV6-5 and TRBJ2-5, with D uncertain. CDR1 MNHEY and CDR2 SVGAGI come from the germline V gene. Trimming left V 2 bases short and J 4 bases short, with 14 bases between. The CDR3 has 15 amino acids. The CDR3, as DNA: TGTGCCAGCAGTTACCTGTCAAAATTCGGAGAGACCCAGTACTTC. It specifies CASSYLSKFGETQYF.